The 5 T cell receptor beta chains below come from one sample, sequenced in a study of blood T cell repertoires in COVID-19. TCRdb keeps only in-frame clones here, not all; method: immunoSEQ multiplex PCR. The sample contains over 200,000 clones, roughly 84% of which appear only once. Sequencing was performed on peripheral blood. These receptors came from a man between 35 and 55 years old with acute or convalescent COVID-19.

The V gene is TRBV11-2, the J gene TRBJ2-3; D ambiguous. The CDR3 runs to 15 residues. V lost 0 bases and J lost 0, with 7 bases in between. Per germline, CDR1 SGHAT and CDR2 FQNNGV. As DNA, the CDR3 is TGTGCCAGCAGCTTAGACCGTGGCAGCACAGATACGCAGTATTTT. It is translated as CASSLDRGSTDTQYF.

The table lists this clone with a few counts. The V gene is TRBV6-5, the J gene TRBJ1-3; D perhaps matches TRBD1 (5 bases). The CDR3 is made up of 13 amino acids. Trimming removed 6 bases from V and 4 bases from J, with 10 bases in between. CDR1 MNHEY and CDR2 SVGAGI come from the germline V gene. In DNA, the CDR3 is TGTGCCAGCAGGCTGGGGGGGGGAAACACCATATATTTT. Translation gives CASRLGGGNTIYF.

The chain recombines TRBV6-5 with TRBJ1-2; TRBD1 matches 9 bases. V was pared by 4 bases and J by 8 bases, with 5 bases of the junction left unmatched. CDR3 length: 13 residues. The germline V gene encodes CDR1 MNHEY and CDR2 SVGAGI. The CDR3 loop is CASSLQGAQGYTF. CDR3 nucleotide sequence: TGTGCCAGCAGTTTACAGGGGGCGCAAGGCTACACCTTC.

The chain is built from TRBV3-1 (or the pseudogene TRBV3-2) and TRBJ1-1; TRBD1 matches 9 bases. CDR1 and CDR2 from the germline V gene are LGHDT and YNNKEL (reference sequence). The CDR3 length is 16 residues. V dropped 5 bases and J dropped 10; count of bases not matched to a gene: 17. The CDR3 sequence is CASSDYPGQGVLIAFF. Here the CDR3 DNA reads TGTGCCAGCAGCGACTACCCGGGACAGGGAGTTTTGATAGCTTTCTTT.

This chain links TRBV9 with TRBJ2-1, with D maybe TRBD2 (6 bases). The germline V and J ends were trimmed by 4 bases and 2 bases, with 16 bases remaining between them. CDR1 is SGDLS and CDR2 is YYNGEE in the germline V gene. The CDR3 is 16 amino acids. The CDR3 bases are TGTGCCAGCAGCCAAGGCGGGAACGGTCCCTACAATGAGCAGTTCTTC. It encodes CASSQGGNGPYNEQFF.